The following is a T cell receptor beta chain sequence with its context. No cognate antigen has been identified for it. The record has no base qualities; no much larger clone is one base away. This record belongs to a study of response to subunit inactivated influenza vaccine (dated by TCRdb to the late 2010s). In terms of the full investigation: Deep quantitative profiling of the T cell receptor repertoire was used in the study to follow responses to a trivalent subunit inactivated influenza vaccine.

The library was made by RT-PCR. Sequencing instrument: Illumina HiSeq 2500. TCRdb handled the public reads itself, with Q25 trimming in fastp and clone calling in MiXCR, and kept productive beta chains. Rows are unified per CDR3 protein, each entry keeping the most common DNA and genes. In all, the sample holds under 550,000 distinct CDR3 sequences, and approximately 7.3% of those were seen once. Less than 15% of the sample lies in the top ten. Paper-wide results and their limitations: It was suggested by the authors that each seasonal influenza vaccination may recruit only a limited number of new T cells.

Including cysteine and phenylalanine, the CDR3 has 13 amino acids. Only the CDR3 DNA is retained, 39 bases long and in frame from the first base. The V end loses 6 bases and the J end loses 4 bases, and a stretch of 12 bases separates them. The germline V gene encodes CDR1 KGHSH and CDR2 LQKENI. The starting material was PBMCs from blood, obtained approximately 25 months after vaccination. The sequence was obtained from a man between 50 and 75 years old who received an inactivated influenza vaccine. Donor details come from another sample of the same person, matched by shared clones. The chain uses TRBV18 and TRBJ2-5; a weak D assignment points to TRBD1 (5 bases agree). The bases read TGTGCCAGCTCGCAGGTACAGGCAGAGACCCAGTACTTC. Its translation reads: CASSQVQAETQYF.